This T cell receptor beta chain was identified in a study of T cell repertoires in cytomegalovirus infection. Study at large: Based on public TCR beta signatures, there were indications of CMV infection and of a matching HLA type. General study findings and limits: Cumulative frequency of public TCR beta families picked out carriers of CMV plus the relevant HLA. Dominating the ex vivo response were TCR beta clonotypes that were CMV-specific and HLA-C-restricted.

Via MiXCR, TCRdb re-called the reads, giving one row per CDR3 protein. The sample includes hundreds of thousands of distinct CDR3 sequences, roughly 15% seen only once; the top ten take around 11%. This clonotype was recorded once. Its antigen remains unknown. This CDR3 is built from 12 residues. V trimming: 11 bases; J trimming: 8 bases; junction bases outside the gene matches: 7. Germline lookup yields CDR1 ENHRY and CDR2 SYGVKD. The receptor comes from a human donor in good health (CMV status not recorded). Some clones in this sample may be carry-over from other donors' samples. The material sequenced was PBMCs. The chain joins TRBV10-3 to TRBJ1-4; 8 nucleotides agree with TRBD1. As DNA, the CDR3 is TGTGCCTCCCAGGGGGCGAGGGAAAAACTGTTTTTT. It is translated as CASQGAREKLFF.